The 31 T cell receptor beta chains given below trace back to one sample, sequenced in a study of response to subunit inactivated influenza vaccine. TCRdb re-called the RT-PCR reads through MiXCR, storing one row per CDR3 protein. The table shows about 780,000 distinct CDR3 sequences, with about 18% occurring only once. Here the sequenced sample was PBMCs from blood, taken 5 days after vaccination. These receptors originate from a man aged 50-59 years who received an inactivated influenza vaccine.

This clonotype was seen a handful of times. This sequence joins TRBV5-5 and TRBJ1-5; D gene unclear. Trimming removed 2 bases from V and 3 bases from J, with 9 bases in between. The CDR3 covers 14 residues. Germline V gene data show CDR1 as SGHKS and CDR2 as YYEKEE (reference sequence). CDR3 coding DNA: TGTGCCAGCAGCTTTCCGGGCTACAATCAGCCCCAGCATTTT. Protein: CASSFPGYNQPQHF.

The chain couples TRBV20-1 to TRBJ2-7; D may match TRBD1 or TRBD2 (6 bases each). CDR1 is DFQATT and CDR2 is SNEGSKA in the germline V gene (reference sequence). With 5 bases removed from V and 7 bases from J, the gap between germline ends came to 21 bases. This CDR3 is built from 14 residues. CDR3 in amino acids: CSAPPYRGEEEQYF. CDR3 DNA: TGCAGTGCTCCCCCTTATAGGGGGGAAGAAGAGCAGTACTTC.

This clonotype was seen more than once but under ten times. This chain connects TRBV7-2 to TRBJ1-5; the D is unclear. The V end was cut by 5 bases, the J end by 6 bases, with 11 bases between. CDR1 SGHTA and CDR2 FQGNSA come from the germline V gene. This CDR3 has 13 amino acids. CDR3 coding DNA: TGTGCCAGCAGCCAACTCCCGAGTCAGCCCCAGCATTTT. As protein: CASSQLPSQPQHF.

The chain links TRBV20-1 to TRBJ2-1; D call uncertain. CDR1 is DFQATT and CDR2 is SNEGSKA in the germline V gene (reference sequence). The CDR3 sequence is 12 residues long. V was shortened by 0 bases and J by 10 bases, with 10 bases between the two germline ends. DNA for the CDR3: TGCAGTGCTAGAGAGGGTTACCCAGAGCAGTTCTTC. Its translation is CSAREGYPEQFF.

This chain connects TRBV12-3 or TRBV12-4 to TRBJ2-1; possibly TRBD1 for D (5 bases). There are 13 residues in the CDR3. V was pared by 2 bases and J by 12 bases, with 14 bases between. The CDR3, as DNA: TGTGCCAGCAGTTTATCCACGGACACCGTGCAGTTCTTC. This gives the protein CASSLSTDTVQFF.

This clonotype was seen a few times. The gene calls are TRBV21-1 and TRBJ1-2; TRBD1, the table's D call, was not compared with the DNA. TRBV21-1 represents a pseudogene. This CDR3 spans 14 amino acids. In DNA form, the CDR3 reads TGTGCCAGCAGCAAAGGAAAAGGGACCTATGGCTACACCTTC. Protein sequence: CASSKGKGTYGYTF.

This clonotype was found a few times. The rearrangement joins TRBV24-1 to TRBJ2-5, with 8 bases fitting TRBD2. Germline V gene lookup returns CDR1 KGHDR and CDR2 SFDVKD. This CDR3 has 15 amino acids. The ends lost 9 bases at V and 4 bases at J; junction bases unmatched: 12. The CDR3 DNA is TGTGCCACCTCGCGAGCGGGGGCGCCGGGAGAGACCCAGTACTTC. Its protein product is CATSRAGAPGETQYF.

This clonotype occurred many times. The chain carries TRBV29-1 and TRBJ1-3; no clear D gene. The V end lost 2 bases, the J end lost 2 bases, and 13 bases lay between the germline ends. The CDR3 covers 15 residues. Germline lookup yields CDR1 SQVTM and CDR2 ANQGSEA. The CDR3 DNA reads TGCAGCGTTGAAACGAGTCGGACGGCTGGAAACACCATATATTTT. Translation: CSVETSRTAGNTIYF.

The gene calls are TRBV6-5 and TRBJ2-7, with 7 bases that match TRBD2. Germline assignment: CDR1 MNHEY and CDR2 SVGAGI. The CDR3 consists of 15 residues. With 0 bases clipped from V and 3 bases from J, the junction kept 5 bases outside the gene matches. CDR3 protein: CASSYSLARFYEQYF. For the CDR3, the DNA is TGTGCCAGCAGTTACTCACTAGCGCGATTCTACGAGCAGTACTTC.

The rearrangement joins TRBV10-3 to TRBJ2-7; 7 bases fit TRBD2. Looked up from germline, CDR1 is ENHRY and CDR2 is SYGVKD. V was pared by 4 bases and J by 3 bases, with 3 bases of the junction left unmatched. The length of the CDR3 is 13 residues. This chain's CDR3 is CAISAGLNYEQYF. CDR3 in DNA: TGTGCCATCAGTGCGGGACTAAACTACGAGCAGTACTTC.

This clonotype was detected only a few times. The chain links TRBV24-1 to TRBJ2-1; TRBD2 aligns across 13 bases. V trimming: 4 bases; J trimming: 1 base; junction bases outside the gene matches: 6. From germline, CDR1 is KGHDR and CDR2 SFDVKD. CDR3 length equals 18 residues. CDR3 residues: CATSEGGLAGKSYNEQFF. The DNA for the CDR3 is TGTGCCACCAGTGAGGGGGGACTAGCGGGAAAGTCCTACAATGAGCAGTTCTTC.

Turning to this clonotype: This could be a read error, since a much larger clone is one nucleotide away. The rearrangement joins TRBV7-2 to TRBJ2-1; D remains ambiguous. Germline-derived CDR1 and CDR2 are SGHTA and FQGNSA. This CDR3 has 11 residues. This chain's CDR3 is CANSFNSQQFF. DNA for the CDR3: TGTGCCAACAGCTTTAACTCACAGCAGTTCTTC.

The CDR3 DNA follows: TGCGCCAGCACACTAGGGCTAGCCAATGAGCAGTTCTTC. Protein: CASTLGLANEQFF. This chain uses TRBV5-1 with TRBJ2-1; TRBD2 is a possible D gene (5 bases). In germline, CDR1 is SGHRS, CDR2 YFSETQ. Trimming pared 6 bases from V and 6 bases from J, leaving 13 bases between. The CDR3 extends over 13 amino acids.

The table lists this clonotype with a few counts. This chain uses TRBV4-3 with TRBJ2-3; 9 nucleotides agree with TRBD2. The CDR3 totals 16 residues. Per germline, CDR1 LGHNA and CDR2 YSLEER. With V trimmed by 1 base and J by 5 bases, 7 bases remained unmatched. The CDR3 protein is CASSQAPSGVVDTQYF. CDR3 bases: TGCGCCAGCAGCCAAGCCCCTAGCGGGGTTGTAGATACGCAGTATTTT.

The chain carries TRBV7-3 and TRBJ2-5; D may be TRBD2 (6 bases). Germline-derived CDR1 and CDR2 are SGHTA and FQGTGA. The V gene lost 5 bases and the J gene lost 2 bases, with 9 bases spanning the gap. The CDR3 runs to 13 residues. The CDR3 spells CASSKTRQETQYF. The CDR3 DNA reads TGTGCCAGCAGCAAGACTAGACAAGAGACCCAGTACTTC.

The gene calls are TRBV28 and TRBJ2-7; 11 positions agree with TRBD2. J lost 0 bases, V lost 2 bases, and 6 bases had no gene match. The germline V gene encodes CDR1 MDHEN and CDR2 SYDVKM. CDR3 length: 17 amino acids. The CDR3 spells CASSLLTSGSFSYEQYF. The CDR3 bases are TGTGCCAGCAGTTTACTTACTAGCGGGAGTTTCTCCTACGAGCAGTACTTC.

This clonotype was picked up a small number of times. This chain uses TRBV20-1 with TRBJ2-1; 7 nucleotides match TRBD2. From germline, CDR1 is DFQATT and CDR2 SNEGSKA (reference sequence). This CDR3 contains 14 residues. Trimming removed 7 bases from V and 10 bases from J; junction bases left unmatched: 16. The CDR3 DNA reads as TGCAGTGTAATCCCGCTAGGGAGGGTTACCGAGCAGTTCTTC. This encodes CSVIPLGRVTEQFF.

This clonotype was seen only a few times. The CDR3 DNA reads TGTGCCAGCAGCCTTTCCTCCCTGGGACTAGTATTAGATACGCAGTATTTT. The encoded protein is CASSLSSLGLVLDTQYF. The chain links TRBV7-2 to TRBJ2-3; 8 positions agree with TRBD2. V lost 5 bases, J lost 5 bases, and 15 bases stayed unmatched. The CDR3 is made up of 17 amino acids. Germline V lookup: CDR1 SGHTA, CDR2 FQGNSA.

Here the CDR3 reads CASSLARYLVLGSYEQYF. CDR3 bases: TGTGCCAGCAGCTTAGCGAGGTACCTAGTCCTCGGGTCCTACGAGCAGTACTTC. The gene calls are TRBV7-8 and TRBJ2-7, with D unresolved. This CDR3 is built from 18 residues. CDR1 is SGHVS, CDR2 FQNEAQ, per germline. V was cut by 0 bases and J by 1 base, with 19 bases left in between.

This rearrangement joins TRBV5-5 to TRBJ2-3; 7 positions match TRBD2. The CDR3 has 18 residues. After removal of 0 bases from V and 0 bases from J, the junction contained 10 bases not matched to a gene. The germline V gene encodes CDR1 SGHKS and CDR2 YYEKEE (reference sequence). In DNA form, the CDR3 reads TGTGCCAGCAGCTTGGCTACGGGGGGAACCGGTAGCACAGATACGCAGTATTTT. Amino acids: CASSLATGGTGSTDTQYF.

This chain connects TRBV15 to TRBJ2-3; TRBD2 is a possible D gene (5 bases). This CDR3 has 13 residues. Germline CDR1 LNHNV, CDR2 YYDKDF (reference sequence). Trimming took off 0 bases at V and 12 bases at J, with 13 bases between the two ends. The CDR3 here is CATSRDRGLGQYF. CDR3 coding DNA: TGTGCCACCAGCAGAGATCGGGGTTTAGGCCAGTATTTT.

This clonotype was detected ten times or more. J is TRBJ2-5 and V is TRBV5-1; D ambiguous. V was trimmed by 3 bases and J by 5 bases, leaving 11 bases between them. The CDR3 runs 13 residues. CDR1 and CDR2 from the germline V gene are SGHRS and YFSETQ. The CDR3 loop is CASSYGNRETQYF. CDR3 coding DNA: TGCGCCAGCAGCTATGGGAATAGGGAGACCCAGTACTTC.

This chain connects TRBV4-3 to TRBJ2-3; 8 positions match TRBD2. This CDR3 has 17 residues. Germline V CDR1 and CDR2: LGHNA, YSLEER. Losses at the gene ends were 5 bases for V and 5 bases for J; bases not matched to a gene: 15. The CDR3 protein is CASSSGGVAGIEDTQYF. The CDR3 DNA sequence: TGCGCCAGCAGCTCTGGGGGGGTAGCGGGAATTGAAGATACGCAGTATTTT.

This clonotype turned up a few times. The V call is TRBV3-1, the J call TRBJ1-1; D might be TRBD1 (5 bases). The CDR3 consists of 14 residues. The germline V gene has CDR1 LGHDT and CDR2 YNNKEL (reference sequence). V lost 4 bases and J lost 4, with 13 bases in between. The CDR3 here is CASSLTGTGTEAFF. CDR3 coding DNA: TGTGCCAGCAGCCTGACCGGGACCGGCACTGAAGCTTTCTTT.

This clonotype was observed a few times. The chain recombines TRBV12-3 or TRBV12-4 with TRBJ2-3, with a possible D match to TRBD1 (5 bases). V was pared by 7 bases and J by 0 bases, with 20 bases between. The CDR3 runs 17 residues. CDR3 amino acids: CASTPRATARSTDTQYF. DNA of the CDR3: TGTGCCAGCACCCCAAGGGCGACAGCCCGTAGCACAGATACGCAGTATTTT.

V and J are TRBV4-3 and TRBJ2-5, with a possible D match to TRBD1 (6 bases). CDR3 length: 15 residues. Germline lookup yields CDR1 LGHNA and CDR2 YSLEER. The V end lost 3 bases, the J end lost 5 bases, and 16 bases lay between the germline ends. The CDR3 DNA reads TGCGCCAGCAGCCAGTATAGAGGGGGAGTGGAGACCCAGTACTTC. Protein: CASSQYRGGVETQYF.

This clonotype appeared a few times. V gene TRBV7-9 combines with J gene TRBJ1-2, with D possibly matching TRBD1 (6 bases). In germline, CDR1 is SEHNR, CDR2 FQNEAQ (reference sequence). This CDR3 comprises 14 residues. V gave up 6 bases and J gave up 4 bases, with 15 bases separating them. This CDR3 is CASRNGQTGYGYTF. CDR3 DNA: TGTGCCAGCAGAAACGGACAGACGGGCTATGGCTACACCTTC. The full variable domain, its missing parts supplied by reference TRBV7-9 and TRBJ1-2, is DTGVSQNPRHKITKRGQNVTFRCDPISEHNRLYWYRQTLGQGPEFLTYFQNEAQLEKSRLLSDRFSAERPKGSFSTLEIQRTEQGDSAMYLCASRNGQTGYGYTFGSGTRLTVV.

This clonotype has more than one count but fewer than ten. The rearrangement uses TRBV28 and TRBJ2-2; TRBD2 agrees at 11 bases. CDR3 size: 16 residues. In germline, CDR1 is MDHEN, CDR2 SYDVKM. The V gene end was trimmed by 4 bases and the J gene end by 5 bases; junction bases not matched to a gene: 6. The CDR3 protein is CASSSGLAVNTGELFF. In nucleotides, the CDR3 is TGTGCCAGCAGTTCGGGACTAGCGGTAAATACCGGGGAGCTGTTTTTT.

This clonotype showed up just a few times. V gene TRBV5-1 combines with J gene TRBJ1-4; weak D call: TRBD1 (5 bases). In germline, CDR1 is SGHRS, CDR2 YFSETQ. The CDR3 length is 15 residues. The V end was cut by 0 bases, the J end by 7 bases, with 13 bases between. The CDR3 DNA reads TGCGCCAGCAGCTTGGCCGGGGGATGGAGTGAAAAACTGTTTTTT. As protein: CASSLAGGWSEKLFF.

The rearrangement joins TRBV27 to TRBJ2-7, with 8 bases aligning to TRBD1. The CDR3 totals 13 residues. The germline gives CDR1 MNHEY, CDR2 SMNVEV (reference sequence). The ends lost 7 bases at V and 5 bases at J; junction bases unmatched: 7. CDR3: CASTRTGRHEQYF. The DNA for the CDR3 is TGTGCCAGCACCAGGACAGGGCGGCACGAGCAGTACTTC.

The chain uses TRBV11-2 and TRBJ2-5; no reliable D call. The V gene's germline CDR1 is SGHAT and CDR2 FQNNGV. This CDR3 has 14 amino acids. V lost 5 bases and J 5 bases, leaving 15 bases between the germline ends. In DNA, the CDR3 is TGTGCCAGCAGCCCCAATGTAAACCCGGAGACCCAGTACTTC. Translation: CASSPNVNPETQYF.